These T cell receptor beta chains were read from a single sample in a study of blood T cells in healthy people across ages. TCRdb independently ran MiXCR on the 5' RACE reads; one entry per CDR3 protein. The table shows over 700,000 distinct CDR3 sequences, with less than 70% occurring only once. Sequencing was carried out using blood. The receptors come from an elderly man in good health. CDR3s include the opening cysteine and the closing phenylalanine or tryptophan. D genes are given only for firm matches. Rows give clone size only sometimes, using once, few, many, or a class for an expanded clone.

CDR3aa: CASSPSGFSNQPQHF
CDR3nt: TGTGCCAGCAGCCCGTCTGGATTTAGCAATCAGCCCCAGCATTTT
abundance: few
j_gene: TRBJ1-5
d_gene: -
v_gene: TRBV7-2

CDR3aa: CASSLGPRYVNEQYF
CDR3nt: TGTGCCAGCAGCTTAGGTCCAAGGTACGTTAATGAGCAGTACTTC
abundance: -
j_gene: TRBJ2-5
d_gene: -
v_gene: TRBV5-6

CDR3aa: CASSEGDLAYNEQFF
CDR3nt: TGTGCCAGCAGTGAGGGGGATTTAGCCTACAATGAGCAGTTCTTC
abundance: -
j_gene: TRBJ2-1
d_gene: -
v_gene: TRBV2

CDR3aa: CASGRDSGYEQYF
CDR3nt: TGTGCCAGCGGGCGGGACTCCGGGTACGAGCAGTACTTC
abundance: once
j_gene: TRBJ2-7
d_gene: -
v_gene: TRBV3-1

CDR3aa: CASSPGTGSNQPQHF
CDR3nt: TGTGCCAGCAGCCCAGGGACGGGAAGCAATCAGCCCCAGCATTTT
abundance: many
j_gene: TRBJ1-5
d_gene: -
v_gene: TRBV5-1

CDR3aa: CSVFPDPTDTQYF
CDR3nt: TGCAGCGTCTTCCCGGACCCCACAGATACGCAGTATTTT
abundance: -
j_gene: TRBJ2-3
d_gene: -
v_gene: TRBV29-1

CDR3aa: CASSPTSGGANAEAFF
CDR3nt: TGTGCCAGCAGCCCAACTTCCGGTGGGGCTAACGCTGAAGCTTTCTTT
abundance: -
j_gene: TRBJ1-1
d_gene: -
v_gene: TRBV28

CDR3aa: CASSPTQGSDTQYF
CDR3nt: TGTGCCAGCAGCCCAACCCAGGGGTCAGATACGCAGTATTTT
abundance: -
j_gene: TRBJ2-3
d_gene: -
v_gene: TRBV11-3

CDR3aa: CASSQGQGFNQPQHF
CDR3nt: TGTGCCAGCAGTCAAGGACAGGGGTTTAATCAGCCCCAGCATTTT
abundance: few
j_gene: TRBJ1-5
d_gene: TRBD1
v_gene: TRBV12-3/TRBV12-4

CDR3aa: CASSLGVSSYEQYF
CDR3nt: TGTGCCAGCAGCTTAGGGGTGTCCTCCTACGAGCAGTACTTC
abundance: few
j_gene: TRBJ2-7
d_gene: -
v_gene: TRBV5-1

CDR3aa: CASSQEWFPSSYNSPLHF
CDR3nt: TGTGCCAGCAGCCAAGAGTGGTTCCCGAGCTCCTATAATTCACCCCTCCACTTT
abundance: -
j_gene: TRBJ1-6
d_gene: -
v_gene: TRBV14

CDR3aa: CASSLVRLDSGANVLTF
CDR3nt: TGCGCCAGCAGCTTGGTACGGCTAGACTCTGGGGCCAACGTCCTGACTTTC
abundance: -
j_gene: TRBJ2-6
d_gene: -
v_gene: TRBV5-1

CDR3aa: CASSPRPTENTEAFF
CDR3nt: TGTGCCAGCAGTCCCCGACCGACTGAGAACACTGAAGCTTTCTTT
abundance: few
j_gene: TRBJ1-1
d_gene: -
v_gene: TRBV7-2

CDR3aa: CATSALAREETQYF
CDR3nt: TGTGCCACCAGTGCTCTAGCGCGAGAGGAGACCCAGTACTTC
abundance: -
j_gene: TRBJ2-5
d_gene: -
v_gene: TRBV24-1

CDR3aa: CASTGQVFDGYTF
CDR3nt: TGTGCCAGCACCGGACAGGTTTTTGATGGCTACACCTTC
abundance: few
j_gene: TRBJ1-2
d_gene: TRBD1
v_gene: TRBV6-1

CDR3aa: CSASDSRGNQPQHF
CDR3nt: TGCAGTGCTAGTGACAGTCGGGGCAATCAGCCCCAGCATTTT
abundance: -
j_gene: TRBJ1-5
d_gene: -
v_gene: TRBV20-1

CDR3aa: CATSDRRETQYF
CDR3nt: TGTGCCACCAGTGACAGAAGGGAGACCCAGTACTTC
abundance: few
j_gene: TRBJ2-5
d_gene: -
v_gene: TRBV24-1

CDR3aa: CAWSGSQETQYF
CDR3nt: TGTGCCTGGAGTGGGAGCCAAGAGACCCAGTACTTC
abundance: -
j_gene: TRBJ2-5
d_gene: -
v_gene: TRBV30

CDR3aa: CSTGGASGTYNEQFF
CDR3nt: TGCAGTACCGGCGGGGCTAGCGGGACTTACAATGAGCAGTTCTTC
abundance: few
j_gene: TRBJ2-1
d_gene: TRBD2
v_gene: TRBV20-1

CDR3aa: CASSPLWGLNEQFF
CDR3nt: TGTGCCAGCAGCCCCCTATGGGGGCTCAATGAGCAGTTCTTC
abundance: few
j_gene: TRBJ2-1
d_gene: -
v_gene: TRBV11-2

CDR3aa: CRGGPTTYEQYF
CDR3nt: TGCCGTGGTGGCCCAACCACCTACGAGCAGTACTTC
abundance: -
j_gene: TRBJ2-7
d_gene: -
v_gene: TRBV20-1

CDR3aa: CASSYSATVADPNTIYF
CDR3nt: TGTGCCAGCAGTTACTCAGCGACCGTGGCGGACCCAAACACCATATATTTT
abundance: -
j_gene: TRBJ1-3
d_gene: -
v_gene: TRBV6-6

CDR3aa: CATSDSQDRLGYGYTF
CDR3nt: TGTGCCACCAGTGATTCTCAGGACAGGTTGGGCTATGGCTACACCTTC
abundance: -
j_gene: TRBJ1-2
d_gene: TRBD1
v_gene: TRBV24-1

CDR3aa: CSARAGTNYNEQFF
CDR3nt: TGCAGTGCTAGAGCCGGGACTAACTACAATGAGCAGTTCTTC
abundance: -
j_gene: TRBJ2-1
d_gene: TRBD2
v_gene: TRBV20-1

CDR3aa: CATSDHRDRVKTQYF
CDR3nt: TGTGCCACCAGTGATCACCGGGACAGGGTTAAGACCCAGTACTTC
abundance: -
j_gene: TRBJ2-5
d_gene: TRBD1
v_gene: TRBV24-1

CDR3aa: CASKRLAGEEQFF
CDR3nt: TGTGCCAGCAAACGGCTAGCGGGAGAGGAGCAGTTCTTC
abundance: -
j_gene: TRBJ2-1
d_gene: TRBD2
v_gene: TRBV12-3/TRBV12-4

CDR3aa: CSASGGDTQYF
CDR3nt: TGCAGTGCCTCAGGCGGGGATACGCAGTATTTT
abundance: -
j_gene: TRBJ2-3
d_gene: -
v_gene: TRBV20-1

CDR3aa: CASSLGGTAIAKNIQYF
CDR3nt: TGTGCCAGCAGCTTAGGCGGGACAGCTATAGCCAAAAACATTCAGTACTTC
abundance: -
j_gene: TRBJ2-4
d_gene: -
v_gene: TRBV7-4

CDR3aa: CASSYRGVVPLYNEQFF
CDR3nt: TGTGCCAGCAGTTACAGAGGGGTCGTCCCCCTCTACAATGAGCAGTTCTTC
abundance: -
j_gene: TRBJ2-1
d_gene: -
v_gene: TRBV6-5

CDR3aa: CSARVDGGTGEQFF
CDR3nt: TGCAGTGCTCGGGTGGACGGGGGAACTGGTGAGCAGTTCTTC
abundance: once
j_gene: TRBJ2-1
d_gene: -
v_gene: TRBV20-1

CDR3aa: CASSPFLAGGPYEQYF
CDR3nt: TGTGCCAGCAGCCCCTTCTTAGCGGGAGGACCCTACGAGCAGTACTTC
abundance: -
j_gene: TRBJ2-7
d_gene: TRBD2
v_gene: TRBV9

CDR3aa: CASRTSGDNEQFF
CDR3nt: TGCGCCAGCAGAACTTCCGGAGACAATGAGCAGTTCTTC
abundance: -
j_gene: TRBJ2-1
d_gene: -
v_gene: TRBV5-1

CDR3aa: CAGSCPPGQLLRSFYGQYF
CDR3nt: TGTGCCGGCAGTTGCCCCCCGGGACAGCTCCTTAGGAGCTTCTACGGGCAGTACTTC
abundance: -
j_gene: TRBJ2-5
d_gene: TRBD1
v_gene: TRBV6-5

CDR3aa: CSVEGRSGEWNTEAFF
CDR3nt: TGCAGCGTTGAAGGGCGGTCAGGGGAGTGGAACACTGAAGCTTTCTTT
abundance: once
j_gene: TRBJ1-1
d_gene: -
v_gene: TRBV29-1

CDR3aa: CSVFAFGEQFF
CDR3nt: TGCAGTGTATTTGCGTTCGGTGAGCAGTTCTTC
abundance: once
j_gene: TRBJ2-1
d_gene: -
v_gene: TRBV20-1

CDR3aa: CSVEDRGRTKNIQYF
CDR3nt: TGCAGCGTTGAAGATCGGGGGCGAACCAAAAACATTCAGTACTTC
abundance: -
j_gene: TRBJ2-4
d_gene: -
v_gene: TRBV29-1

CDR3aa: CASTRDRGGTQYF
CDR3nt: TGTGCCAGCACTCGTGACAGGGGTGGGACGCAGTATTTT
abundance: -
j_gene: TRBJ2-3
d_gene: TRBD1
v_gene: TRBV12-3/TRBV12-4

CDR3aa: CASSQDSYNEQFF
CDR3nt: TGTGCCAGCAGCCAGGACTCTTACAATGAGCAGTTCTTC
abundance: many
j_gene: TRBJ2-1
d_gene: -
v_gene: TRBV6-2/TRBV6-3

CDR3aa: CSAPGLAGFNEQFF
CDR3nt: TGCAGTGCTCCCGGCTTAGCGGGCTTCAATGAGCAGTTCTTC
abundance: -
j_gene: TRBJ2-1
d_gene: TRBD2
v_gene: TRBV20-1

CDR3aa: CASSEYIYEQYF
CDR3nt: TGTGCCAGCAGTGAATATATCTACGAGCAGTACTTC
abundance: -
j_gene: TRBJ2-7
d_gene: -
v_gene: TRBV25-1

CDR3aa: CASKEGDSIQYF
CDR3nt: TGTGCCAGCAAGGAGGGGGATAGCATTCAGTACTTC
abundance: -
j_gene: TRBJ2-4
d_gene: -
v_gene: TRBV2

CDR3aa: CATSDRWDRVTDTQYF
CDR3nt: TGTGCCACCAGTGATAGGTGGGACAGGGTCACAGATACGCAGTATTTT
abundance: few
j_gene: TRBJ2-3
d_gene: TRBD1
v_gene: TRBV24-1

CDR3aa: CASSPIPGSTNEKLFF
CDR3nt: TGTGCCAGCTCACCGATCCCGGGGAGCACTAATGAAAAACTGTTTTTT
abundance: -
j_gene: TRBJ1-4
d_gene: -
v_gene: TRBV18

CDR3aa: CASSVASGTDTQYF
CDR3nt: TGTGCCAGCAGCGTAGCCTCCGGTACAGATACGCAGTATTTT
abundance: few
j_gene: TRBJ2-3
d_gene: -
v_gene: TRBV9

CDR3aa: CAISPSAYSNQPQHF
CDR3nt: TGTGCCATCAGTCCATCCGCTTATAGCAATCAGCCCCAGCATTTT
abundance: -
j_gene: TRBJ1-5
d_gene: -
v_gene: TRBV10-3

CDR3aa: CASSEQTSGIYNEQFF
CDR3nt: TGTGCCAGCAGCGAACAGACTAGCGGAATCTACAATGAGCAGTTCTTC
abundance: few
j_gene: TRBJ2-1
d_gene: TRBD2
v_gene: TRBV11-1

CDR3aa: CASSGGSAPKNIQYF
CDR3nt: TGTGCCAGCAGTGGTGGGTCAGCTCCAAAAAACATTCAGTACTTC
abundance: once
j_gene: TRBJ2-4
d_gene: -
v_gene: TRBV2

CDR3aa: CASRKGQGNLWENTGELFF
CDR3nt: TGTGCCAGCAGGAAGGGACAGGGGAATTTATGGGAAAACACCGGGGAGCTGTTTTTT
abundance: -
j_gene: TRBJ2-2
d_gene: TRBD1
v_gene: TRBV7-6

CDR3aa: CASSLNRGSTEAFF
CDR3nt: TGTGCCAGCAGTCTCAACAGGGGGTCTACTGAAGCTTTCTTT
abundance: -
j_gene: TRBJ1-1
d_gene: TRBD1
v_gene: TRBV6-1

CDR3aa: CSALKRRTYNEQFF
CDR3nt: TGCAGTGCCCTCAAGCGGAGGACCTACAATGAGCAGTTCTTC
abundance: few
j_gene: TRBJ2-1
d_gene: -
v_gene: TRBV20-1

CDR3aa: CATSEGRSSGNTIYF
CDR3nt: TGTGCCACCAGTGAGGGACGGTCCTCTGGAAACACCATATATTTT
abundance: -
j_gene: TRBJ1-3
d_gene: -
v_gene: TRBV24-1

CDR3aa: CASSLAGTGNNEQYF
CDR3nt: TGCGCCAGCAGCTTGGCGGGGACAGGGAACAACGAGCAGTACTTC
abundance: -
j_gene: TRBJ2-7
d_gene: TRBD1
v_gene: TRBV5-1

CDR3aa: CASSPGTSGRVEQFF
CDR3nt: TGTGCCAGCAGCCCCGGGACTAGCGGGAGGGTCGAGCAGTTCTTC
abundance: few
j_gene: TRBJ2-1
d_gene: TRBD2
v_gene: TRBV6-1

CDR3aa: CSVVGGMNTDTQYF
CDR3nt: TGCAGCGTTGTAGGGGGGATGAACACAGATACGCAGTATTTT
abundance: -
j_gene: TRBJ2-3
d_gene: -
v_gene: TRBV29-1

CDR3aa: CASSLARLREQFF
CDR3nt: TGTGCCAGCAGCTTAGCGCGGCTTCGTGAGCAGTTCTTC
abundance: -
j_gene: TRBJ2-1
d_gene: -
v_gene: TRBV7-2

CDR3aa: CSARDPRGTGALNYGYTF
CDR3nt: TGCAGTGCTAGAGATCCGAGGGGGACAGGGGCCCTAAACTATGGCTACACCTTC
abundance: -
j_gene: TRBJ1-2
d_gene: TRBD1
v_gene: TRBV20-1

CDR3aa: CATSDAYPNEQFF
CDR3nt: TGCGCCACCAGTGACGCGTACCCCAATGAGCAGTTCTTC
abundance: -
j_gene: TRBJ2-1
d_gene: -
v_gene: TRBV24-1

CDR3aa: CSVRQGPNSNQPQHF
CDR3nt: TGCAGCGTTCGACAGGGACCGAATAGCAATCAGCCCCAGCATTTT
abundance: -
j_gene: TRBJ1-5
d_gene: TRBD1
v_gene: TRBV29-1